This section outlines one TCR beta chain sequence together with its context. The identical CDR3 is also encoded by other nucleotide sequences in the sample. The data were obtained in a study of OX40 agonist ivuxolimab in advanced cancers. The repertoire was sequenced with immunoSEQ multiplex PCR; TCRdb's copy has only in-frame clones and lacks some. The sample records 25,000 or so clones, around four fifths being singletons. This TCR was sampled from an adult with an advanced solid tumor such as melanoma, head and neck, liver or kidney cancer. The sample in question was CD4+ or CD8+ T cells sorted from blood, obtained in a trial of the OX40 agonist ivuxolimab.

The CDR3 protein is CASSTTDRVDEKLFF. CDR3 coding DNA: TGTGCCAGCAGTACCACGGACAGGGTGGACGAAAAACTGTTTTTT. The V gene is TRBV27, the J gene TRBJ1-4; 8 nucleotides line up with TRBD1. V trimming: 5 bases; J trimming: 8 bases; junction bases outside the gene matches: 10. Germline CDR1 MNHEY, CDR2 SMNVEV (reference sequence). The CDR3 spans 15 residues.